The next 12 T cell receptor beta chains were all read from a single sample in a study of blood T cell repertoires in COVID-19. The assay was immunoSEQ multiplex PCR, and TCRdb's table has in-frame clones only and misses some. The data show 150,000 to 200,000 clones, under 80% seen once. Sequencing was done on a sample of PBMCs or T cells enriched from blood (not recorded which). Source of these receptors: a woman aged 45-59 years with acute COVID-19.

This sequence joins TRBV7-6 and TRBJ2-1; TRBD1 matches at 9 bases. The junction had 9 bases not matched to a gene; V was cut back by 5 bases and J by 7 bases. The CDR3 has 15 amino acids. The germline CDR1 and CDR2 sequences are SGHVS and FNYEAQ. The CDR3 DNA is TGTGCCAGCAGCAGCGACAGGGGGTATATAAATGAGCAGTTCTTC. Protein sequence: CASSSDRGYINEQFF. The entire variable domain, with the rest obtained from reference TRBV7-6 and TRBJ2-1, is as follows: GAGVSQSPRYKVTKRGQDVALRCDPISGHVSLYWYRQALGQGPEFLTYFNYEAQQDKSGLPNDRFSAERPEGSISTLTIQRTEQRDSAMYRCASSSDRGYINEQFFGPGTRLTVL.

Details on this clone: The same CDR3 arises from other DNA sequences in this sample as well. The chain uses TRBV5-4 and TRBJ1-5; 9 positions match TRBD1. The CDR3 has 15 residues. Germline CDR1 and CDR2: SGHNT and YYREEE (reference sequence). V shed 0 bases, J shed 6 bases, and the junction held 4 bases outside the gene matches. The CDR3 reads CASSLGGTGSQPQHF. The CDR3 nucleotides read TGTGCCAGCAGCTTGGGTGGGACAGGGAGTCAGCCCCAGCATTTT.

This clone was detected only a few times. V usage is TRBV5-1 and J usage is TRBJ1-5, with D perhaps TRBD1 (6 bases). The germline gives CDR1 SGHRS, CDR2 YFSETQ. CDR3 size: 13 residues. V was cut by 0 bases and J by 7 bases, with 8 bases left in between. CDR3 bases: TGCGCCAGCAGCTTGGAGGGGGAACAGCCCCAGCATTTT. Amino acids: CASSLEGEQPQHF.

V usage is TRBV29-1 and J usage is TRBJ1-1; TRBD1 matches at 7 bases. After removal of 6 bases from V and 10 bases from J, the junction contained 20 bases not matched to a gene. The CDR3 extends over 15 amino acids. Germline V gene lookup returns CDR1 SQVTM and CDR2 ANQGSEA. The CDR3 DNA sequence: TGCAGCGTCCTCCGAGGGACAGATGTTAGGGTGGGAGCTTTCTTT. It encodes CSVLRGTDVRVGAFF.

Worth noting for this clone: Other DNA sequences in this specimen translate into the identical CDR3. The chain is built from TRBV5-1 and TRBJ1-3, with 7 bases aligning to TRBD1. The germline CDR1 and CDR2 sequences are SGHRS and YFSETQ. CDR3 length: 14 residues. V lost 2 bases, J lost 2 bases, and 1 base stayed unmatched. CDR3 sequence: CASSLDRAGNTIYF. The CDR3 DNA is TGCGCCAGCAGCTTAGACAGGGCTGGAAACACCATATATTTT. Looking up the rest from reference TRBV5-1 and TRBJ1-3 gives the full variable domain: KAGVTQTPRYLIKTRGQQVTLSCSPISGHRSVSWYQQTPGQGLQFLFEYFSETQRNKGNFPGRFSGRQFSNSRSEMNVSTLELGDSALYLCASSLDRAGNTIYFGEGSWLTVV.

About this clone: In this CDR3 the conserved last residue, phenylalanine or tryptophan, is missing, so a read error is likely. Because the CDR3's place on the DNA is in doubt, the DNA is left out and the CDR3 is given as listed by TCRdb. The chain has TRBV7-9 and TRBJ1-1. Germline CDR1 is SEHNR and CDR2 is FQNEAQ (reference sequence). Termini included, the CDR3 measures 14 amino acids. Here the CDR3 reads CASSLDLYDLAPGN.

The genes are TRBV6-1 and TRBJ1-3; no clear D gene. Germline CDR1 reads MNHNS; CDR2 reads SASEGT. V lost 7 bases to trimming and J lost 0 bases, with 10 bases between them. The CDR3 is made up of 14 amino acids. The CDR3 region is CASTVRASGNTIYF. Written as DNA, the CDR3 is TGTGCCAGCACTGTGCGGGCCTCTGGAAACACCATATATTTT.

This CDR3 reads CASSYNGRQPYEQYV. The CDR3, as DNA: TGTGCCAGCAGTTATAACGGCAGGCAGCCCTACGAGCAGTACGTC. V gene TRBV6-5 combines with J gene TRBJ2-7; no firm D call. V gave up 3 bases and J gave up 2 bases, with 14 bases separating them. CDR1 and CDR2 (germline): MNHEY, SVGAGI. The CDR3 sequence is 15 residues long.

This chain connects TRBV3-1 (or the pseudogene TRBV3-2) to TRBJ2-5; tentatively, D is TRBD2 (7 bases). Between the trimmed V and J ends, which lost 4 bases and 5 bases, there was a span of 23 bases. Germline V gene data show CDR1 as LGHDT and CDR2 as YNNKEL (reference sequence). The CDR3 totals 17 residues. The CDR3 here is CASSLGFAGARLETQYF. CDR3 bases: TGTGCCAGCAGCCTGGGTTTTGCGGGGGCCCGTCTGGAGACCCAGTACTTC.

The chain couples TRBV12-3 or TRBV12-4 to TRBJ1-1; 7 nucleotides line up with TRBD1. V lost 7 bases, J lost 4 bases, and 6 bases stayed unmatched. The CDR3 length is 13 residues. For the CDR3, the DNA is TGTGCCAGCACCCCCCAGGGGGTCACTGAAGCTTTCTTT. It codes for CASTPQGVTEAFF.

The CDR3 coding sequence is TGCGCCAGCAGTCAATATTGTCGAGCTAGCGGGACCCGAGAGACCCAGTACTTC. Its protein product is CASSQYCRASGTRETQYF. The V call is TRBV23-1, the J call TRBJ2-5; 9 nucleotides match TRBD2. TRBV23-1 qualifies as an ORF whose function is uncertain. This CDR3 contains 18 residues. Unmatched junction bases numbered 13, after V lost 1 base and J lost 4 bases.

J is TRBJ1-2 and V is TRBV5-1; 7 nucleotides agree with TRBD1. This CDR3 spans 14 amino acids. Germline assignment: CDR1 SGHRS and CDR2 YFSETQ. J was trimmed by 2 bases and V by 2 bases; bases with no gene match: 3. CDR3 nucleotide sequence: TGCGCCAGCAGCTTTGGACAGGCCAACTATGGCTACACCTTC. Residues: CASSFGQANYGYTF.